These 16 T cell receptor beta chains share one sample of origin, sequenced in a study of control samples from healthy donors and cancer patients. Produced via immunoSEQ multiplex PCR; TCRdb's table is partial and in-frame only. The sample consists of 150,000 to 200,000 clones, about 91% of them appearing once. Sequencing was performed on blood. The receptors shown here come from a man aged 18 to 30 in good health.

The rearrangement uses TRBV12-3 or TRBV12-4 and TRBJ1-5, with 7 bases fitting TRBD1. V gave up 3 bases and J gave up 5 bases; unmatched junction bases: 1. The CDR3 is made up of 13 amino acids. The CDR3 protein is CASSFQGDQPQHF. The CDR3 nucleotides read TGTGCCAGCAGTTTTCAGGGGGATCAGCCCCAGCATTTT.

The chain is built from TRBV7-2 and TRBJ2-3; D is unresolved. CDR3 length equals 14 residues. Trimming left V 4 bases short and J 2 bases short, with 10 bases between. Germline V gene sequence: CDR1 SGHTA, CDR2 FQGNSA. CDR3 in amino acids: CASSSTSFTDTQYF. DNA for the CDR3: TGTGCCAGCAGCTCGACCTCCTTCACAGATACGCAGTATTTT.

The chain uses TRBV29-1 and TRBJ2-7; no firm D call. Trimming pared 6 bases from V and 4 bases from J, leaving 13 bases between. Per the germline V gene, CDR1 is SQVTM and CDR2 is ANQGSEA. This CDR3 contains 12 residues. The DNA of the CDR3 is TGCAGCGTAGCAAACCGCGGATACGAGCAGTACTTC. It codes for CSVANRGYEQYF.

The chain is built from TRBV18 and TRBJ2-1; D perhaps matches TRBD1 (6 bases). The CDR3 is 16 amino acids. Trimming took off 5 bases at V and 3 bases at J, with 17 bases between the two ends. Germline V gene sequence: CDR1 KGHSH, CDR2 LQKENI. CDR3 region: CASSYARGKFYNEQFF. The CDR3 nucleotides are TGTGCCAGCTCATACGCCAGGGGCAAATTCTACAATGAGCAGTTCTTC.

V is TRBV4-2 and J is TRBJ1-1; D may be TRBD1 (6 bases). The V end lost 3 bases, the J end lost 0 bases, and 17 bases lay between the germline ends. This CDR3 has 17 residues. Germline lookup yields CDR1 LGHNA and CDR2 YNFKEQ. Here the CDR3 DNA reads TGTGCCAGCAGCCATCGGGGGAAGGACAGTATGAACACTGAAGCTTTCTTT. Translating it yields CASSHRGKDSMNTEAFF.

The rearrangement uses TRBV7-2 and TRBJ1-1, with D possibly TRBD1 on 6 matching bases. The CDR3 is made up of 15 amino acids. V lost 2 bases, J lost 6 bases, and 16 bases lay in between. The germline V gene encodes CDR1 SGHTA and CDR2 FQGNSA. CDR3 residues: CASSLHVQGLAEAFF. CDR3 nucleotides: TGTGCCAGCAGCTTACATGTTCAGGGGCTGGCTGAAGCTTTCTTT.

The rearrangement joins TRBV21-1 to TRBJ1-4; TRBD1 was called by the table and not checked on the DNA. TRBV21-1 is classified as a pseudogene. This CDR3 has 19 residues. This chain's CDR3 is CASSKRGSLLGQLEEKLFF. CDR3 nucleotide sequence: TGTGCCAGCAGCAAAAGGGGCTCCCTCCTTGGACAGTTAGAGGAAAAACTGTTTTTT.

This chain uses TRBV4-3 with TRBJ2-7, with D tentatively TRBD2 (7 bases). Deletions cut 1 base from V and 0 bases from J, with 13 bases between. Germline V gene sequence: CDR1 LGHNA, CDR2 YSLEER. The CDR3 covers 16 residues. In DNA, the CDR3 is TGCGCCAGCAGCCAAGTTGTGGGGGGGCTCTCCTACGAGCAGTACTTC. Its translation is CASSQVVGGLSYEQYF.

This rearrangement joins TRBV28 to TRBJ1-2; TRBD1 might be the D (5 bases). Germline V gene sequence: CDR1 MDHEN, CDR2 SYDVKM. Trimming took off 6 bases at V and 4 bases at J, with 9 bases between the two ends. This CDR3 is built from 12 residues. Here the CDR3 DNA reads TGTGCCAGCAGACCGGGACGCTATGGCTACACCTTC. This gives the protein CASRPGRYGYTF.

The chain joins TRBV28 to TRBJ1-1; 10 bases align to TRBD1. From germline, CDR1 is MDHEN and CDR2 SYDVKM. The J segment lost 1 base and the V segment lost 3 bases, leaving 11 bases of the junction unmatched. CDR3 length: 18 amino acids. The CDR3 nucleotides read TGTGCCAGCAGTTTGCGGGGACAGGGGATTGGGTGGAACACTGAAGCTTTCTTT. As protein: CASSLRGQGIGWNTEAFF.

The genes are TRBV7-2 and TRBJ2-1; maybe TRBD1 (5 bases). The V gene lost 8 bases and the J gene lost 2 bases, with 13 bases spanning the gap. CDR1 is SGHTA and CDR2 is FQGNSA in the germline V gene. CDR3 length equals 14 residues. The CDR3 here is CASLIQVTYNEQFF. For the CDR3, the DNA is TGTGCCAGCCTCATACAGGTTACCTACAATGAGCAGTTCTTC.

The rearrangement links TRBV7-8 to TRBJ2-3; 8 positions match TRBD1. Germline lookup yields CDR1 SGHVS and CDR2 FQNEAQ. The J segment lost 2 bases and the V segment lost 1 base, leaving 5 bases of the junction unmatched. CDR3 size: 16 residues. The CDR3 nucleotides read TGTGCCAGCAGCTTAGGCAGGGGGCAATTCACAGATACGCAGTATTTT. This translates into CASSLGRGQFTDTQYF.

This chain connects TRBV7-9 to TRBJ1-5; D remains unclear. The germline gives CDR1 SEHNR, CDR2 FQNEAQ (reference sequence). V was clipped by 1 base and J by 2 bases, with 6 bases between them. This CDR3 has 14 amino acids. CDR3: CASSLENGNQPQHF. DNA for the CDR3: TGTGCCAGCAGCTTAGAGAACGGCAATCAGCCCCAGCATTTT.

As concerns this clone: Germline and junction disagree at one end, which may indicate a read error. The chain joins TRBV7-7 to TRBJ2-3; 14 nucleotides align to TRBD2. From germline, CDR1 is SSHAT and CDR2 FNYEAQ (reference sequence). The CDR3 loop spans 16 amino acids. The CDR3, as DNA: TGTGCTAGCAGCCAGGGACTAGCGGGGGGCACAGATACGCAGTATTTT. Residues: CASSQGLAGGTDTQYF.

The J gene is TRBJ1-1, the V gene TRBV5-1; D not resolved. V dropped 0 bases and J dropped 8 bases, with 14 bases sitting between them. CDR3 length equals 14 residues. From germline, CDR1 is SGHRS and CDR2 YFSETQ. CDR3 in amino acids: CASSLGWSPMEAFF. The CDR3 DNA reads TGCGCCAGCAGCTTGGGGTGGTCTCCAATGGAAGCTTTCTTT.

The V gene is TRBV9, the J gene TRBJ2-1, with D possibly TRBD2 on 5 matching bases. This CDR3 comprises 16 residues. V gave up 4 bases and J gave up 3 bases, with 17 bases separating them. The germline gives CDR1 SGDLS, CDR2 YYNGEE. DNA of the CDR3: TGTGCCAGCAGCCCCGAGGGTTTGGTCTACTACAATGAGCAGTTCTTC. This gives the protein CASSPEGLVYYNEQFF.